This TCR beta chain is from a study of cytomegalovirus exposure and HLA in healthy donors. Germline CDR1 reads MNHEY; CDR2 reads SMNVEV (reference sequence). Deletions cut 1 base from V and 2 bases from J, with 9 bases between. This CDR3 is built from 16 residues. TCRdb keeps only in-frame clones here, not all; method: immunoSEQ multiplex PCR. The table has about 360,000 clones, roughly 89% seen once. General study results and limits: First-cohort TCR clusters tended to co-occur in the 130 or so validation repertoires, a later analysis found.

Of note for this clone: Its target is unknown.

The genes are TRBV27 and TRBJ2-6; D is ambiguous. The sequence was collected from a woman aged 18-29 years in good health and CMV-seronegative. Sequenced input: PBMCs. The CDR3, as DNA: TGTGCCAGCAGTTTATTCGGTTTAACTGGGGCCAACGTCCTGACTTTC. This sequence encodes CASSLFGLTGANVLTF. Based on the CDR3 plus reference TRBV27 and TRBJ2-6, the full variable domain is EAQVTQNPRYLITVTGKKLTVTCSQNMNHEYMSWYRQDPGLGLRQIYYSMNVEVTDKGDVPEGYKVSRKEKRNFPLILESPSPNQTSLYFCASSLFGLTGANVLTFGAGSRLTVL.